The 25 T cell receptor beta chains below come from one sample, sequenced in a study of cytomegalovirus exposure and HLA in healthy donors. It was with 60 Vbeta and 13 Jbeta primers that the PCR ran. TCRdb keeps only in-frame clones here, not all; method: immunoSEQ multiplex PCR. The sample lists about 160,000 clones; approximately 80% were seen once. Source material: PBMCs. These receptors originate from a man between 18 and 35 years old in good health and CMV-seropositive.

In its sample, this clone was seen a few times. This chain links TRBV9 with TRBJ1-5, with a weak D call TRBD1 (5 bases). Trimming removed 2 bases from V and 3 bases from J, with 6 bases in between. The CDR3 consists of 13 residues. Germline loops: CDR1 SGDLS, CDR2 YYNGEE. The chain's CDR3 is CASSVGLNQPQHF. The CDR3 DNA is TGTGCCAGCAGCGTGGGACTCAATCAGCCCCAGCATTTT.

V gene TRBV10-1 combines with J gene TRBJ2-5, with 7 bases lining up with TRBD2. The trim removed 9 bases at V and 1 base at J, leaving 5 bases unmatched. The CDR3 contains 13 residues. The germline V gene has CDR1 WNHNN and CDR2 SYGVQD (reference sequence). CDR3 nucleotide sequence: TGCGCCAGAGATCAGCGGGGCCAAGAGACCCAGTACTTC. The encoded protein is CARDQRGQETQYF.

The chain couples TRBV30 to TRBJ2-2; 8 positions match TRBD1. The germline V gene has CDR1 GTSNPN and CDR2 SVGIG (reference sequence). V was pared by 4 bases and J by 2 bases, with 6 bases of the junction left unmatched. The CDR3 is 15 residues long. In DNA, the CDR3 is TGTGCCTGGACTAGGACAGGGATAAACACCGGGGAGCTGTTTTTT. It codes for CAWTRTGINTGELFF.

CDR3 bases: TGCAGCGTTGGCGGATTTGGCACAGATACGCAGTATTTT. Translating it yields CSVGGFGTDTQYF. The rearrangement links TRBV29-1 to TRBJ2-3; D not resolved. The germline gives CDR1 SQVTM, CDR2 ANQGSEA. CDR3 length equals 13 residues. V was pared by 4 bases and J by 1 base, with 9 bases between.

This rearrangement joins TRBV6-1 to TRBJ2-7, with 9 bases identical to TRBD1. V shed 6 bases and J 5 bases; nucleotides not matched to a gene: 8. Germline values: CDR1 MNHNS, CDR2 SASEGT. This CDR3 has 14 residues. The CDR3 nucleotides read TGTGCCAGCAGCTCCGGGACAGGGATACACGAGCAGTACTTC. Its protein product is CASSSGTGIHEQYF.

The CDR3 spells CASSLAVVATGELFF. The CDR3 DNA follows: TGCGCCAGCAGCTTGGCGGTAGTCGCTACCGGGGAGCTGTTTTTT. The V call is TRBV5-1, the J call TRBJ2-2; D uncertain. This CDR3 comprises 15 residues. Trimming cost V 0 bases and J 5 bases, with 11 bases left between them. CDR1 is SGHRS, CDR2 YFSETQ, per germline.

DNA for the CDR3: TGTGCCTGGACCCCTCTAAAGGGGGCTAATCTTGCAGATACGCAGTATTTT. Its protein product is CAWTPLKGANLADTQYF. The chain has TRBV30 and TRBJ2-3, with TRBD1 matching 7 bases. There are 17 residues in the CDR3. V lost 4 bases and J lost 4; bases outside the gene matches: 17. Germline CDR1 is GTSNPN and CDR2 is SVGIG (reference sequence).

This clone was observed a single time. V is TRBV4-3 and J is TRBJ1-2; 7 positions agree with TRBD1. Germline V gives CDR1 LGHNA, CDR2 YSLEER. This CDR3 has 12 amino acids. The CDR3 sequence is CAPIQGDYGYTF. The CDR3 coding sequence is TGCGCACCTATTCAGGGGGACTATGGCTACACCTTC.

This clone was seen just once. The CDR3 here is CASSETGGIDYGYTF. In nucleotides, the CDR3 is TGTGCCAGCAGTGAGACAGGGGGCATCGACTATGGCTACACCTTC. V and J are TRBV6-4 and TRBJ1-2, with 10 bases fitting TRBD1. This CDR3 region has 15 residues. CDR1 is MRHNA, CDR2 SNTAGT, per germline. Trimming at V came to 3 bases and at J to 3 bases, leaving 4 bases not matched to a gene.

The gene calls are TRBV18 and TRBJ1-5; possibly TRBD1 for D (5 bases). Trimming stripped 6 bases from V and 3 bases from J, with 12 bases between. CDR3 length: 14 amino acids. The germline V gene encodes CDR1 KGHSH and CDR2 LQKENI. The CDR3 bases are TGTGCCAGCTCCCCCGGGACTCTCAATCAGCCCCAGCATTTT. This encodes CASSPGTLNQPQHF.

This sequence joins TRBV9 and TRBJ2-7; 8 bases map to TRBD2. CDR3 length equals 15 residues. CDR1 and CDR2 from the germline V gene are SGDLS and YYNGEE. The V and J ends lost 4 bases and 6 bases, in that order; junction bases with no gene match: 12. The CDR3: CASSSGGAGIGEQYF. For the CDR3, the DNA is TGTGCCAGCAGCTCGGGGGGGGCGGGAATAGGCGAGCAGTACTTC.

The genes are TRBV5-4 and TRBJ2-5; tentatively, D is TRBD1 (6 bases). The V gene lost 4 bases and the J gene lost 5 bases, with 24 bases spanning the gap. The CDR3 extends over 17 amino acids. From germline, CDR1 is SGHNT and CDR2 YYREEE (reference sequence). CDR3 protein: CASSKTPQGELWETQYF. CDR3 nucleotides: TGTGCCAGCAGCAAGACCCCACAGGGCGAGCTTTGGGAGACCCAGTACTTC.

The DNA for the CDR3 is TGTGCCAGCAGTGGGGGGGGACAGGGGGAGGTCGAGCAGTACTTC. Its protein product is CASSGGGQGEVEQYF. The rearrangement links TRBV2 to TRBJ2-7; TRBD1 matches at 11 bases. Unmatched junction bases numbered 8, after V lost 4 bases and J lost 6 bases. Germline CDR1 is SNHLY and CDR2 is FYNNEI. The CDR3 has 15 amino acids.

This clone has only one observation. This chain links TRBV7-2 with TRBJ2-5; 8 nucleotides agree with TRBD2. V shed 4 bases and J 2 bases; nucleotides not matched to a gene: 6. Per the germline V gene, CDR1 is SGHTA and CDR2 is FQGNSA. This CDR3 region has 15 residues. The CDR3 protein is CASSWSGGGQETQYF. For the CDR3, the DNA is TGTGCCAGCAGCTGGAGCGGGGGAGGGCAAGAGACCCAGTACTTC. The whole variable domain, filled in from reference TRBV7-2 and TRBJ2-5, reads GAGVSQSPSNKVTEKGKDVELRCDPISGHTALYWYRQSLGQGLEFLIYFQGNSAPDKSGLPSDRFSAERTGGSVSTLTIQRTQQEDSAVYLCASSWSGGGQETQYFGPGTRLLVL.

CDR3 sequence (DNA): TGCGCCAGCAGCCCCCTCGGACAGGCCCAAAACATTCAGTACTTC. Its translation: CASSPLGQAQNIQYF. The V and J genes are TRBV4-1 and TRBJ2-4; 7 bases are a match to TRBD1. The CDR3 spans 15 residues. From germline, CDR1 is MGHRA and CDR2 YSYEKL. V shed 4 bases and J 5 bases; nucleotides not matched to a gene: 8.

The genes are TRBV19 and TRBJ2-7, with 11 bases aligning to TRBD2. Germline V gene sequence: CDR1 LNHDA, CDR2 SQIVND (reference sequence). This CDR3 has 12 amino acids. Germline trimming cut 4 bases from V and 11 bases from J; bases unmatched to any gene: 4. CDR3 nucleotides: TGTGCCAGTAGTACGACTAGCGGGAAGAAGTACTTC. It is translated as CASSTTSGKKYF. Full variable domain (remainder filled in from reference TRBV19 and TRBJ2-7): DGGITQSPKYLFRKEGQNVTLSCEQNLNHDAMYWYRQDPGQGLRLIYYSQIVNDFQKGDIAEGYSVSREKKESFPLTVTSAQKNPTAFYLCASSTTSGKKYFGPGTRLTVT.

The chain links TRBV6-5 to TRBJ2-3; 10 nucleotides agree with TRBD2. The length of the CDR3 is 15 residues. The germline gives CDR1 MNHEY, CDR2 SVGAGI. The V and J ends lost 8 bases and 8 bases, in that order; junction bases with no gene match: 13. CDR3 in DNA: TGTGCCAGCCGAGTATCTAGGACTAGCGGCCTTACGCAGTATTTT. Residues: CASRVSRTSGLTQYF.

The chain links TRBV7-3 to TRBJ2-1; TRBD2 matches at 9 bases. CDR1 is SGHTA, CDR2 FQGTGA, per germline. V lost 1 base to trimming and J lost 6 bases; unmatched junction nucleotides: 1. This CDR3 spans 14 amino acids. The CDR3 DNA reads TGTGCCAGCAGCTTAAGCGGGGGGGCCAATGAGCAGTTCTTC. Translating it yields CASSLSGGANEQFF.

The CDR3 DNA follows: TGTGCCACCCGACTAGCGGGAGTCAATGAGCAGTTCTTC. The encoded protein is CATRLAGVNEQFF. The chain has TRBV27 and TRBJ2-1; TRBD2 aligns across 12 bases. The V gene's germline CDR1 is MNHEY and CDR2 SMNVEV (reference sequence). V lost 10 bases and J lost 6; bases outside the gene matches: 4. The CDR3 runs 13 residues.

This clone has just one count. Germline and junction disagree at one end, which may indicate a read error. V usage is TRBV18 and J usage is TRBJ1-1, with TRBD1 as a possible D gene (5 bases). This CDR3 region has 12 residues. Germline CDR1 reads KGHSH; CDR2 reads LQKENI. In DNA, the CDR3 is TGTGCCAGCTCTCGATCGGACACCGAAGCTTTCTTT. Its protein is CASSRSDTEAFF. Drawing the rest from reference TRBV18 and TRBJ1-1, the complete variable domain is NAGVMQNPRHLVRRRGQEARLRCSPMKGHSHVYWYRQLPEEGLKFMVYLQKENIIDESGMPKERFSAEFPKEGPSILRIQQVVRGDSAAYFCASSRSDTEAFFGQGTRLTVV.

This chain joins TRBV7-9 and TRBJ1-1, with a tentative D call TRBD1 (5 bases). The V and J ends lost 5 bases and 0 bases respectively, with 16 bases between them. The germline gives CDR1 SEHNR, CDR2 FQNEAQ (reference sequence). The CDR3 totals 16 residues. The chain's CDR3 is CASSPTQGGMNTEAFF. Here the CDR3 DNA reads TGTGCCAGCAGCCCTACCCAGGGCGGAATGAACACTGAAGCTTTCTTT.

In its sample, this clone was seen a few times. This sequence joins TRBV28 and TRBJ2-1, with 8 bases fitting TRBD1. Losses at the gene ends were 5 bases for V and 3 bases for J; bases not matched to a gene: 12. CDR3 length equals 17 residues. Germline V gives CDR1 MDHEN, CDR2 SYDVKM. The CDR3 reads CASSSRVGQGGYNEQFF. DNA for the CDR3: TGTGCCAGCAGTAGTCGAGTAGGACAGGGCGGCTACAATGAGCAGTTCTTC.

This clone was detected only a few times. The chain recombines TRBV7-7 with TRBJ2-1, with 7 nucleotides matching TRBD2. Germline V CDR1 and CDR2: SSHAT, FNYEAQ (reference sequence). The CDR3 loop spans 16 amino acids. Losses at the gene ends were 0 bases for V and 7 bases for J; bases not matched to a gene: 9. The CDR3 is CASSLAGGPYLNEQFF. The DNA of the CDR3 is TGTGCCAGCAGCTTAGCGGGAGGGCCTTACTTGAATGAGCAGTTCTTC.

The sample holds one count of this clone. The rearrangement joins TRBV6-5 to TRBJ1-3; TRBD1 agrees at 8 bases. Germline values: CDR1 MNHEY, CDR2 SVGAGI. The CDR3 covers 15 residues. Trimming took 6 bases from V and 1 from J; bases not matched to a gene: 5. The CDR3 bases are TGTGCCAGCAGGGGACAGGCGGGGTCTGGAAACACCATATATTTT. The encoded protein is CASRGQAGSGNTIYF.

This clone was recorded a few times. This chain uses TRBV9 with TRBJ1-3, with D uncertain. V lost 0 bases, J lost 2 bases, and 15 bases lay in between. CDR3 size: 17 residues. Germline values: CDR1 SGDLS, CDR2 YYNGEE. CDR3 DNA sequence: TGTGCCAGCAGCGTAGTAGGTGGGCAATATACTGGAAACACCATATATTTT. It yields the protein CASSVVGGQYTGNTIYF.